One and the same sample provided the 7 T cell receptor beta chains below, sequenced in a study of T cell changes during pregnancy in multiple sclerosis. Assay used: immunoSEQ multiplex PCR; TCRdb lists only in-frame clones, some missing. The sample contains fewer than 110,000 clones, about 90% of which appear only once. The sequencing here drew on peripheral blood, taken in the second trimester of pregnancy. The receptors come from a female donor with multiple sclerosis, enrolled in a pregnancy study.

The rearrangement uses TRBV2 and TRBJ2-1; D remains unclear. V lost 5 bases and J lost 4, with 9 bases in between. Per the germline V gene, CDR1 is SNHLY and CDR2 is FYNNEI. This CDR3 region has 13 residues. CDR3 sequence: CASSQFGYNEQFF. The CDR3 DNA reads as TGTGCCAGCAGTCAGTTCGGGTACAATGAGCAGTTCTTC.

This clone was observed a handful of times. The chain has TRBV28 and TRBJ2-1; 9 nucleotides agree with TRBD1. The CDR3 has 16 amino acids. The germline V gene has CDR1 MDHEN and CDR2 SYDVKM. V dropped 3 bases and J dropped 4; count of bases not matched to a gene: 7. The CDR3 DNA is TGTGCCAGCAGTTTCCTGGACAGGGGAACTTACAATGAGCAGTTCTTC. This encodes CASSFLDRGTYNEQFF.

V and J are TRBV7-9 and TRBJ1-2; no firm D call. Germline V gives CDR1 SEHNR, CDR2 FQNEAQ (reference sequence). Trimming shortened V by 11 bases and J by 5 bases, and 12 bases separated the two germline ends. The CDR3 has 11 amino acids. In nucleotides, the CDR3 is TGTGCCCTCGATGCGGGGTATGGCTACACCTTC. As protein: CALDAGYGYTF.

The chain joins TRBV19 to TRBJ2-5; 9 bases align to TRBD2. The CDR3 length is 16 residues. J was trimmed by 7 bases and V by 4 bases; bases with no gene match: 13. From germline, CDR1 is LNHDA and CDR2 SQIVND (reference sequence). The CDR3 sequence: CASSTASGTSTWTQYF. For the CDR3, the DNA is TGTGCCAGTAGTACGGCTAGCGGGACAAGTACCTGGACCCAGTACTTC. Supplemented by reference TRBV19 and TRBJ2-5, the full variable domain reads DGGITQSPKYLFRKEGQNVTLSCEQNLNHDAMYWYRQDPGQGLRLIYYSQIVNDFQKGDIAEGYSVSREKKESFPLTVTSAQKNPTAFYLCASSTASGTSTWTQYFGPGTRLLVL.

The chain carries TRBV9 and TRBJ2-1; tentative D call: TRBD2 (6 bases). Germline lookup yields CDR1 SGDLS and CDR2 YYNGEE. Trimming removed 2 bases from V and 3 bases from J, with 12 bases in between. This CDR3 has 15 residues. CDR3 sequence: CASSVGEAFYNEQFF. The CDR3 DNA reads as TGTGCCAGCAGCGTTGGGGAGGCGTTCTACAATGAGCAGTTCTTC.

The gene calls are TRBV2 and TRBJ1-3, with a tentative D call TRBD1 (5 bases). V was shortened by 5 bases and J by 0 bases, with 23 bases between the two germline ends. The CDR3 loop spans 19 amino acids. Germline values: CDR1 SNHLY, CDR2 FYNNEI. The DNA for the CDR3 is TGTGCCAGCAGTTCTACTACACCGGGACTGCCAAGCTCTGGAAACACCATATATTTT. Its translation is CASSSTTPGLPSSGNTIYF.

V gene TRBV30 combines with J gene TRBJ1-1; 8 nucleotides match TRBD1. CDR3 length: 15 amino acids. Germline trimming cut 3 bases from V and 3 bases from J; bases unmatched to any gene: 9. Per the germline V gene, CDR1 is GTSNPN and CDR2 is SVGIG (reference sequence). This chain's CDR3 is CAWRWTGTTYTEAFF. The CDR3 DNA is TGTGCCTGGAGGTGGACAGGGACTACTTACACTGAAGCTTTCTTT.